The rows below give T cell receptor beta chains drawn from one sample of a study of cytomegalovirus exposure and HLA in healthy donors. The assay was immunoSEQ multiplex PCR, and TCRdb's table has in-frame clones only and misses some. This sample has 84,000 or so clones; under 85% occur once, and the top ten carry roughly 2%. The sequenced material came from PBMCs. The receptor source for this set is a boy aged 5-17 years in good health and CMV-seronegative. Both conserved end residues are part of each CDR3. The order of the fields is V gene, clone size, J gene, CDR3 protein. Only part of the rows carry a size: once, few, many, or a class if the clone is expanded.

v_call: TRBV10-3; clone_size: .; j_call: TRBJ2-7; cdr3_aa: CAISEETSGKGEQYF
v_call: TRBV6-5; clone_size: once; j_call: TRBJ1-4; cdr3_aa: CASSYSAGEKLFF
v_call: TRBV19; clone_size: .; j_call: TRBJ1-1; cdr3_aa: CASTQFSGTEAFF
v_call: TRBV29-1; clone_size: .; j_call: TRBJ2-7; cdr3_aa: CSVDTGTGNYEQYF
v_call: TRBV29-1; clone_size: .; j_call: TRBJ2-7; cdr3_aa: CSVRVRQGTYEQYF
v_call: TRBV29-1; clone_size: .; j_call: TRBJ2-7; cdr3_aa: CSVASSPTYEQYF
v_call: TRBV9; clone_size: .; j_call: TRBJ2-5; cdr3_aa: CASSADRAETQYF
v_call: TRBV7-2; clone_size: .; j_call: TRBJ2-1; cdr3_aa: CASSPLREQFF
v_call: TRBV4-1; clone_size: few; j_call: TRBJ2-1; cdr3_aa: CASSQGLAGANEQFF
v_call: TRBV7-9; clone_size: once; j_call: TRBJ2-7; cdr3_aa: CASSSPDRTSNSYEQYF
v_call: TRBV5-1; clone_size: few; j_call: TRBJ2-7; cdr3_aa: CASSSGLARGEQYF
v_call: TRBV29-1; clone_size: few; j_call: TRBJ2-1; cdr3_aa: CSVSDNEQFF
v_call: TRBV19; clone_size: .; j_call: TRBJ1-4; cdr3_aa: CASSSGTAIEKLFF
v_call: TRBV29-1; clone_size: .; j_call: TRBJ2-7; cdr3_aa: CSVDAGAYEQYF
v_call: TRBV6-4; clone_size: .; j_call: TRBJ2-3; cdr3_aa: CASSERGGTDTQYF
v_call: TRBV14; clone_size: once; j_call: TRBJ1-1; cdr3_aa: CASSHRGLPMNTEAFF
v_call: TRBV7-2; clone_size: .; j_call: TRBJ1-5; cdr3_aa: CASSLGAAGGRNQPQHF
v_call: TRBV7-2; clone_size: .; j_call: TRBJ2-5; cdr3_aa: CASQEGVQGVKETQYF
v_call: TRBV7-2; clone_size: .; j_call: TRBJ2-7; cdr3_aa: CASSQFTSGRAREQYF
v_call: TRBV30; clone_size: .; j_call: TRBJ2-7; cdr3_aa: CAWERLAGDEQYF
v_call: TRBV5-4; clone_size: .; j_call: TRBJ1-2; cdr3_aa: CASSKDGQGWGGYTF
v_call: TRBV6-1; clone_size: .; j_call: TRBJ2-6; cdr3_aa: CASWRSSSGANVLTF
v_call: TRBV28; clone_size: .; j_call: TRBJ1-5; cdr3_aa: CASSLPGDRQPQHF
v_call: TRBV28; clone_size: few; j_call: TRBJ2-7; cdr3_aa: CASRFDRGKGEQYF
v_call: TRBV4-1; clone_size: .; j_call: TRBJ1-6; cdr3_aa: CASSQDPGHPNSPLHF
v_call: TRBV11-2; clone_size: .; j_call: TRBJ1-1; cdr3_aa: CASSRTSGGGNTEAFF
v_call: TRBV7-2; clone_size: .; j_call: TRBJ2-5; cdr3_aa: CASSSMGTSGRVSSETQYF
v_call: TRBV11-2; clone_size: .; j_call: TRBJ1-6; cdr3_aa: CASSQGQGVNSPLHF
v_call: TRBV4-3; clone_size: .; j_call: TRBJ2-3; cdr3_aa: CASSQTSGGTDTQYF
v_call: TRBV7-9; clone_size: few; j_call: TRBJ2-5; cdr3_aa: CASSLGGGAEETQYF
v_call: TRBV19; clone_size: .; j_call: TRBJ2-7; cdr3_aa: CASSANYDYEQYF
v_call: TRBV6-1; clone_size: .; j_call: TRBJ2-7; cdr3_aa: CASSPRGPTYEQYF
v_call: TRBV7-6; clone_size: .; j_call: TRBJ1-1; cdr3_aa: CASSPQGAAEAFF
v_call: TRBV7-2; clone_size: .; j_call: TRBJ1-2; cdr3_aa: CASSLGDRGTGGYTF
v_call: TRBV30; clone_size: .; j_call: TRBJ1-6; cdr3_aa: CAWGHSSDSPLHF
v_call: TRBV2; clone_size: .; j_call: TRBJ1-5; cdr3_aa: CASRLGQGGQPQHF
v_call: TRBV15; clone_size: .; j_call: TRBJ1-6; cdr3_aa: CATSTRANSPLHF
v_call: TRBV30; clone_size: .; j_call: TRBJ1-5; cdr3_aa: CAWSANSGGPQHF
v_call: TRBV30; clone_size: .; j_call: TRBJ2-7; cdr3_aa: CAWSLLYEQYF
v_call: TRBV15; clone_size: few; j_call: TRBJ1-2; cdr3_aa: CATSRDWGPYGYTF
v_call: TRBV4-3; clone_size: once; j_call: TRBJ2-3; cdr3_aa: CASSQTSGDTDTQYF
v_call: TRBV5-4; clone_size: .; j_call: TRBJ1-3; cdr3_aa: CASSLGTPQSSGNTIYF
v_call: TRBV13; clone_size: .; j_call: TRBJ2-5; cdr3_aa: CASSYGGAEDQETQYF
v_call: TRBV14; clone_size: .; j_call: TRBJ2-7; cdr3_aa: CASSQDKELAGLVFEQYF
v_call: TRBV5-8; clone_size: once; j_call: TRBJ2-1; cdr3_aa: CAGAGRYEQFF
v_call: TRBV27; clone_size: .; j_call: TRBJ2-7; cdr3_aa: CASSLRDSPYEQYF
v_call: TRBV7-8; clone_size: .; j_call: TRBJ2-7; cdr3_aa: CASSLADAGRIGLGYEQYF
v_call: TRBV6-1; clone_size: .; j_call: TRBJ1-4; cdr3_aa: CASSEGGGFNEKLFF
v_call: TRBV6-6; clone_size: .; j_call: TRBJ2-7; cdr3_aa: CASSLLYEQYF
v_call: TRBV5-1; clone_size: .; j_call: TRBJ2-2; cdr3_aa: CASSVRQGAGELFF
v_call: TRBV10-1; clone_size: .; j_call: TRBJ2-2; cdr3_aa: CASRLGQDTGELFF
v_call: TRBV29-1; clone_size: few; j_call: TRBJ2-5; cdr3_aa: CSVEPTGGWEAQYF
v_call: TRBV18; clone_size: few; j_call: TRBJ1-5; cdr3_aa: CASSPSEIQPQHF
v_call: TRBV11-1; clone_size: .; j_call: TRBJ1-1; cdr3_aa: CAGPDDGTGGFEAFF
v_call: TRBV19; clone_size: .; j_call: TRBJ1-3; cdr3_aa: CASSPAGSGNTIYF